This T cell receptor (beta chain) was observed in a study of blood T cell repertoires in COVID-19. Measured with immunoSEQ multiplex PCR; TCRdb has only the in-frame clones, and not every one. The sample consists of about 84,000 clones, 83% of them appearing once. The specimen sequenced was peripheral blood. The clonotype was recovered from a man aged 80 or over with active or convalescent COVID-19.

The CDR3 DNA reads TGTGCCAGCAGTCCTTCGGCAGACAGGACTGATTACGAGCAGTACTTC. Its translation is CASSPSADRTDYEQYF. The chain recombines TRBV6-6 with TRBJ2-7, with D possibly being TRBD1 (6 bases). Germline lookup yields CDR1 MNHNY and CDR2 SVGAGI (reference sequence). V gave up 5 bases and J gave up 4 bases, with 21 bases separating them. This CDR3 is 16 amino acids long.